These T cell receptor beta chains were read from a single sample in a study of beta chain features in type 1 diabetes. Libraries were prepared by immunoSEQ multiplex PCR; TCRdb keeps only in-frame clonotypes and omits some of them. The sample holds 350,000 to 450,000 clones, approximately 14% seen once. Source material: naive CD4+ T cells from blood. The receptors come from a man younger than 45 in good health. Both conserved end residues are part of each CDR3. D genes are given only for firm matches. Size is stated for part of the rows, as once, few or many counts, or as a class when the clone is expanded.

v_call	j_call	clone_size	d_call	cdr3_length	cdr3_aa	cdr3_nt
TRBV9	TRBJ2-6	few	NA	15	CASEPRGTGANVLTF	TGTGCCAGCGAACCCCGTGGGACTGGGGCCAACGTCCTGACTTTC
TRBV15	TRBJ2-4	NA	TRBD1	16	CATSRDVGQASNIQYF	TGTGCCACCAGCAGAGATGTAGGACAGGCGTCGAACATTCAGTACTTC
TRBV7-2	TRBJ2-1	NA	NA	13	CASSSPLMMRQFF	TGTGCCAGCAGCTCCCCCTTAATGATGCGGCAGTTCTTC
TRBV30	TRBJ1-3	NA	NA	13	CAWTGSLGNTIYF	TGTGCCTGGACGGGATCGCTAGGAAACACCATATATTTT
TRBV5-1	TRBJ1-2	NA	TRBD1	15	CASSPPGQGLLGYTF	TGCGCCAGCAGCCCACCAGGACAGGGCCTCCTTGGCTACACCTTC
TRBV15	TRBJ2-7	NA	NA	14	CATSRAREDYEQYF	TGTGCCACCAGCAGAGCCAGGGAAGATTACGAGCAGTACTTC
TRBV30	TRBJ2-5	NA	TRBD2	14	CAWGGSTPGETQYF	TGTGCCTGGGGCGGGAGTACACCTGGGGAGACCCAGTACTTC
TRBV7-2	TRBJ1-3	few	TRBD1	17	CASSLARPGGLKNTIYF	TGTGCCAGCAGCTTAGCGAGGCCAGGGGGTCTGAAGAACACCATATATTTT
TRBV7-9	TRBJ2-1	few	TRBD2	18	CASSSPQASGKVYNEQFF	TGTGCCAGCAGTAGCCCCCAAGCTAGCGGGAAAGTTTACAATGAGCAGTTCTTC
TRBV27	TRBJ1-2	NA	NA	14	CASSPSTAWYGYTF	TGTGCCAGCAGTCCGTCGACAGCTTGGTATGGCTACACCTTC
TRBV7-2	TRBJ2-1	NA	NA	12	CASSLAQGSRFF	TGTGCCAGCAGCTTAGCGCAGGGCAGCAGGTTCTTC
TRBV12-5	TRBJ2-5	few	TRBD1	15	CASGPGTVVGETQYF	TGTGCTAGTGGCCCAGGGACAGTGGTTGGAGAGACCCAGTACTTC
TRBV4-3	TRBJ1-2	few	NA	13	CASSQSRSYGYTF	TGCGCCAGCAGCCAATCCCGTTCATATGGCTACACCTTC
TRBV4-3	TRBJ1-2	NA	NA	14	CASSQVGQDYGYTF	TGCGCCAGCAGCCAAGTGGGGCAGGACTATGGCTACACCTTC
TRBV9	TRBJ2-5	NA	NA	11	CASSVSETQYF	TGTGCCAGCAGCGTCTCAGAGACCCAGTACTTC
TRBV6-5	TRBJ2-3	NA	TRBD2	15	CASSYSGTSADTQYF	TGTGCCAGCAGTTACTCGGGGACTAGCGCAGATACGCAGTATTTT
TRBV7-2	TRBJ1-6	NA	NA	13	CASSTDPAAPLHF	TGTGCCAGCAGCACGGACCCTGCCGCTCCCCTCCACTTT
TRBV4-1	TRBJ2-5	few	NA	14	CASSQRTTQETQYF	TGCGCCAGCAGCCAACGAACTACCCAAGAGACCCAGTACTTC
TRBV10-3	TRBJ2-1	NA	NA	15	CAISESRERYNEQFF	TGTGCCATCAGTGAGTCGAGGGAGCGATACAATGAGCAGTTCTTC
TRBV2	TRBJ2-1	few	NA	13	CASSISYYNEQFF	TGTGCCAGCAGCATAAGCTACTACAATGAGCAGTTCTTC